This is a list of T cell receptor beta chains from one sample in a study of T-cell memory formation after mild COVID-19. TCRdb re-derived calls from the 5' RACE reads in MiXCR, one entry per CDR3 protein. The sample yields roughly 42,000 distinct CDR3 sequences, 7.3% seen once. Source material: PBMCs or a T cell subset sorted from them (not recorded which). These receptors all come from a young man who had mild COVID-19 (a few samples of this study predate the infection). Cell type and time point are not known. Both conserved end residues are part of each CDR3. The order of the fields is D gene, J gene, CDR3 length, clone size, V gene, CDR3 protein, CDR3 DNA. The D gene is left open where the match is weak. Clone size, where shown, is once, few, many, or a class for clones that have expanded.

d_call: .; j_call: TRBJ1-2; cdr3_length: 14; clone_size: few; v_call: TRBV2; cdr3_aa: CASSEQGQNYGYTF; cdr3_nt: TGTGCCAGCAGTGAGCAGGGGCAGAACTATGGCTACACCTTC
d_call: .; j_call: TRBJ2-5; cdr3_length: 14; clone_size: many; v_call: TRBV7-2; cdr3_aa: CASSLGHSQETQYF; cdr3_nt: TGTGCCAGCAGCTTAGGCCACAGCCAAGAGACCCAGTACTTC
d_call: .; j_call: TRBJ1-1; cdr3_length: 15; clone_size: few; v_call: TRBV19; cdr3_aa: CASSPLQRMNTEAFF; cdr3_nt: TGTGCCAGTAGCCCACTACAGAGAATGAACACTGAAGCTTTCTTT
d_call: .; j_call: TRBJ2-2; cdr3_length: 14; clone_size: many; v_call: TRBV5-1; cdr3_aa: CASSHGGRSGELFF; cdr3_nt: TGCGCCAGCAGCCATGGAGGGAGGTCCGGGGAGCTGTTTTTT
d_call: .; j_call: TRBJ2-5; cdr3_length: 13; clone_size: many; v_call: TRBV30; cdr3_aa: CAWSRGNQETQYF; cdr3_nt: TGTGCCTGGAGTCGAGGGAACCAAGAGACCCAGTACTTC
d_call: TRBD1; j_call: TRBJ1-1; cdr3_length: 15; clone_size: .; v_call: TRBV27; cdr3_aa: CASSNQGARNTEAFF; cdr3_nt: TGTGCCAGCAGTAACCAGGGGGCGCGGAACACTGAAGCTTTCTTT
d_call: TRBD1; j_call: TRBJ2-1; cdr3_length: 16; clone_size: .; v_call: TRBV3-1; cdr3_aa: CASSRGQGAGYNEQFF; cdr3_nt: TGTGCCAGCAGCCGTGGACAGGGGGCGGGATACAATGAGCAGTTCTTC
d_call: .; j_call: TRBJ2-5; cdr3_length: 13; clone_size: few; v_call: TRBV9; cdr3_aa: CASSSLGGETQYF; cdr3_nt: TGTGCCAGCAGCTCCCTCGGAGGGGAGACCCAGTACTTC
d_call: .; j_call: TRBJ2-7; cdr3_length: 11; clone_size: many; v_call: TRBV30; cdr3_aa: CAWSTGYEQYF; cdr3_nt: TGTGCCTGGAGCACAGGCTACGAGCAGTACTTC
d_call: .; j_call: TRBJ1-2; cdr3_length: 13; clone_size: few; v_call: TRBV2; cdr3_aa: CATSEGLGYGYTF; cdr3_nt: TGTGCCACCTCGGAAGGGCTCGGCTATGGCTACACCTTC
d_call: .; j_call: TRBJ2-1; cdr3_length: 14; clone_size: few; v_call: TRBV6-2/TRBV6-3; cdr3_aa: CASSWRLANDEQFF; cdr3_nt: TGTGCCAGCAGTTGGCGTCTAGCGAATGATGAGCAGTTCTTC
d_call: TRBD1; j_call: TRBJ1-2; cdr3_length: 13; clone_size: .; v_call: TRBV29-1; cdr3_aa: CSVEQGQGVGYTF; cdr3_nt: TGCAGCGTTGAACAAGGACAGGGGGTTGGCTACACCTTC
d_call: TRBD1; j_call: TRBJ2-5; cdr3_length: 14; clone_size: few; v_call: TRBV5-1; cdr3_aa: CASSATGYQETQYF; cdr3_nt: TGCGCCAGCAGCGCGACAGGGTACCAAGAGACCCAGTACTTC
d_call: .; j_call: TRBJ2-5; cdr3_length: 13; clone_size: .; v_call: TRBV19; cdr3_aa: CASSIRGTETQYF; cdr3_nt: TGTGCCAGTAGTATAAGGGGTACGGAGACCCAGTACTTC
d_call: .; j_call: TRBJ2-2; cdr3_length: 15; clone_size: .; v_call: TRBV20-1; cdr3_aa: CSARDSRQGAGELFF; cdr3_nt: TGCAGTGCTAGAGATTCTAGGCAGGGAGCCGGGGAGCTGTTTTTT
d_call: TRBD2; j_call: TRBJ2-3; cdr3_length: 15; clone_size: .; v_call: TRBV7-2; cdr3_aa: CASSLASGKWDTQYF; cdr3_nt: TGTGCCAGCAGCTTAGCTAGCGGGAAGTGGGATACGCAGTATTTT
d_call: .; j_call: TRBJ1-2; cdr3_length: 14; clone_size: .; v_call: TRBV5-1; cdr3_aa: CASSLEAANYGYTF; cdr3_nt: TGCGCCAGCAGCTTGGAAGCGGCTAACTATGGCTACACCTTC
d_call: .; j_call: TRBJ2-2; cdr3_length: 16; clone_size: medium-sized; v_call: TRBV5-1; cdr3_aa: CASSLAAWGETGELFF; cdr3_nt: TGCGCCAGCAGCTTGGCGGCCTGGGGGGAAACCGGGGAGCTGTTTTTT
d_call: .; j_call: TRBJ1-3; cdr3_length: 15; clone_size: few; v_call: TRBV5-1; cdr3_aa: CASSLEQSSGNTIYF; cdr3_nt: TGCGCCAGCAGCTTGGAACAGAGCTCTGGAAACACCATATATTTT
d_call: .; j_call: TRBJ2-4; cdr3_length: 13; clone_size: few; v_call: TRBV20-1; cdr3_aa: CSARKGAKNIQYF; cdr3_nt: TGCAGTGCTAGAAAGGGAGCCAAAAACATTCAGTACTTC
d_call: .; j_call: TRBJ2-5; cdr3_length: 14; clone_size: many; v_call: TRBV5-6; cdr3_aa: CASSLDRQEETQYF; cdr3_nt: TGTGCCAGCAGCTTGGACCGACAGGAAGAGACCCAGTACTTC
d_call: TRBD2; j_call: TRBJ2-5; cdr3_length: 13; clone_size: .; v_call: TRBV20-1; cdr3_aa: CSARPAGAETQYF; cdr3_nt: TGCAGTGCTAGACCGGCGGGAGCCGAGACCCAGTACTTC
d_call: TRBD1; j_call: TRBJ2-5; cdr3_length: 13; clone_size: few; v_call: TRBV12-3/TRBV12-4; cdr3_aa: CASSRTGGKVQYF; cdr3_nt: TGTGCCAGCAGTCGGACAGGGGGTAAAGTTCAGTACTTC
d_call: .; j_call: TRBJ2-7; cdr3_length: 15; clone_size: few; v_call: TRBV6-5; cdr3_aa: CASSPLGTRGSEQYF; cdr3_nt: TGTGCCAGCAGTCCACTGGGGACAAGGGGATCCGAGCAGTACTTC
d_call: TRBD1; j_call: TRBJ1-1; cdr3_length: 14; clone_size: many; v_call: TRBV5-1; cdr3_aa: CASSLTGVDTEAFF; cdr3_nt: TGCGCCAGCAGCCTTACAGGGGTGGACACTGAAGCTTTCTTT
d_call: TRBD1; j_call: TRBJ1-1; cdr3_length: 13; clone_size: .; v_call: TRBV5-1; cdr3_aa: CASRGQGHTEAFF; cdr3_nt: TGCGCCAGCAGAGGACAGGGGCACACTGAAGCTTTCTTT
d_call: .; j_call: TRBJ2-2; cdr3_length: 16; clone_size: few; v_call: TRBV6-6; cdr3_aa: CASSYSSLQGTGELFF; cdr3_nt: TGTGCCAGCAGTTACTCGAGTTTGCAGGGGACCGGGGAGCTGTTTTTT
d_call: .; j_call: TRBJ1-5; cdr3_length: 13; clone_size: few; v_call: TRBV20-1; cdr3_aa: CSANRDIGQPQHF; cdr3_nt: TGCAGTGCTAATCGGGACATCGGGCAGCCCCAGCATTTT
d_call: .; j_call: TRBJ2-7; cdr3_length: 12; clone_size: many; v_call: TRBV7-9; cdr3_aa: CASSPPSYEQYF; cdr3_nt: TGTGCCAGCAGCCCCCCCTCCTACGAGCAGTACTTC
d_call: .; j_call: TRBJ2-5; cdr3_length: 14; clone_size: many; v_call: TRBV5-1; cdr3_aa: CASSLGGSRETQYF; cdr3_nt: TGCGCCAGCAGCTTGGGTGGAAGTCGGGAGACCCAGTACTTC
d_call: TRBD2; j_call: TRBJ2-1; cdr3_length: 13; clone_size: few; v_call: TRBV9; cdr3_aa: CASSTSGSASQFF; cdr3_nt: TGTGCCAGCTCCACTAGCGGGTCCGCTTCACAGTTCTTC
d_call: .; j_call: TRBJ1-3; cdr3_length: 14; clone_size: few; v_call: TRBV5-1; cdr3_aa: CASRQGDTGNTIYF; cdr3_nt: TGCGCCAGCAGACAAGGCGACACTGGAAACACCATATATTTT
d_call: .; j_call: TRBJ2-1; cdr3_length: 14; clone_size: few; v_call: TRBV6-1; cdr3_aa: CASSEALGGGKGFF; cdr3_nt: TGTGCCAGCAGTGAAGCGCTAGGTGGGGGAAAAGGGTTCTTC
d_call: .; j_call: TRBJ2-5; cdr3_length: 13; clone_size: few; v_call: TRBV5-6; cdr3_aa: CASSLYPQETQYF; cdr3_nt: TGTGCCAGCAGCTTGTACCCGCAGGAGACCCAGTACTTC
d_call: .; j_call: TRBJ2-2; cdr3_length: 16; clone_size: .; v_call: TRBV10-1; cdr3_aa: CASSSTQDRNTGELFF; cdr3_nt: TGCGCCAGCAGCTCTACGCAGGACAGAAACACCGGGGAGCTGTTTTTT
d_call: .; j_call: TRBJ1-2; cdr3_length: 13; clone_size: few; v_call: TRBV4-1; cdr3_aa: CASSQGWQAGYTF; cdr3_nt: TGCGCCAGCAGCCAAGGGTGGCAGGCCGGCTACACCTTC
d_call: .; j_call: TRBJ2-5; cdr3_length: 14; clone_size: .; v_call: TRBV9; cdr3_aa: CASSVAGVEETQYF; cdr3_nt: TGTGCCAGCAGCGTAGCGGGGGTTGAAGAGACCCAGTACTTC
d_call: .; j_call: TRBJ1-2; cdr3_length: 14; clone_size: many; v_call: TRBV5-1; cdr3_aa: CASSSGSGANDYTF; cdr3_nt: TGCGCCAGCAGCTCTGGATCAGGGGCGAATGACTACACCTTC
d_call: .; j_call: TRBJ2-2; cdr3_length: 12; clone_size: .; v_call: TRBV4-3; cdr3_aa: CASREGTGELFF; cdr3_nt: TGCGCCAGCAGAGAGGGCACCGGGGAGCTGTTTTTT
d_call: TRBD1; j_call: TRBJ2-1; cdr3_length: 12; clone_size: many; v_call: TRBV12-3/TRBV12-4; cdr3_aa: CASRDRDNEQFF; cdr3_nt: TGTGCCAGCAGGGACAGGGACAATGAGCAGTTCTTC